This entry features one T cell receptor (beta chain) sequence. Its target is not known. V gave up 5 bases and J gave up 3 bases; unmatched junction bases: 4. Per germline, CDR1 KGHSH and CDR2 LQKENI. This CDR3 has 14 amino acids. Libraries were prepared by immunoSEQ multiplex PCR; TCRdb keeps only in-frame clonotypes and omits some of them. The sample shows under 90,000 clones, 90% of them seen only once. The data derive from a study of graft-versus-host responses after intestinal transplantation. About the study: Induction using anti-thymocyte globulin, followed by tacrolimus and steroids for roughly 3 years, was given to all recipients.

The study, taken as a whole, reports: High graft-versus-host to host-versus-graft clonal ratios were seen in allografts of patients with graft-donor T cell macrochimerism. GvH clonotypes were identified within recipient marrow, with a subset emerging first in ileum or blood.

V gene TRBV18 combines with J gene TRBJ1-2, with TRBD1 identical over 9 bases. This receptor was taken from a human donor who was the organ donor for an intestinal transplant. The sequencing used unstimulated CD8+ T cells sorted from spleen or lymph node cells, collected before transplant. CDR3 DNA sequence: TGTGCCAGCTCAACCTGGACAGGGGACTATGGCTACACCTTC. Encoded protein: CASSTWTGDYGYTF. The whole variable domain, filled in from reference TRBV18 and TRBJ1-2, reads NAGVMQNPRHLVRRRGQEARLRCSPMKGHSHVYWYRQLPEEGLKFMVYLQKENIIDESGMPKERFSAEFPKEGPSILRIQQVVRGDSAAYFCASSTWTGDYGYTFGSGTRLTVV.